This paragraph covers one T cell receptor beta chain sequence. Its target is unknown. This record comes from a study of T cell responses to AZD1222 COVID-19 vaccine. Across the whole study: Second-dose groups at about 4 or about 12 weeks were pooled.

Study observations and caveats: Baseline serology detected seropositivity in only a handful of AZD1222 recipients. Clonal diversity was possibly underestimated; the donors were predominantly white British and more often female. Rises in breadth and depth of Spike-specific TCRs came after two AZD1222 doses.

The protocol was immunoSEQ multiplex PCR, while the TCRdb copy is restricted to in-frame clones and leaves out a portion. The sample lists about 120,000 clones; around 90% were seen once. The germline V gene encodes CDR1 LNHDA and CDR2 SQIVND (reference sequence). The V end lost 9 bases, the J end lost 2 bases, and 17 bases lay between the germline ends. This CDR3 spans 14 amino acids. This rearrangement joins TRBV19 to TRBJ2-7, with a possible D match to TRBD2 (5 bases). The origin of this receptor is an adult in good health. The sample in question was peripheral blood, obtained on day 0 of AZD1222 vaccination. The CDR3 DNA is TGTGCCAGCGCCCCCCGGACTGTCCCCTACGAGCAGTACTTC. Encoded protein: CASAPRTVPYEQYF. Complete variable domain (other parts from reference TRBV19 and TRBJ2-7): DGGITQSPKYLFRKEGQNVTLSCEQNLNHDAMYWYRQDPGQGLRLIYYSQIVNDFQKGDIAEGYSVSREKKESFPLTVTSAQKNPTAFYLCASAPRTVPYEQYFGPGTRLTVT.